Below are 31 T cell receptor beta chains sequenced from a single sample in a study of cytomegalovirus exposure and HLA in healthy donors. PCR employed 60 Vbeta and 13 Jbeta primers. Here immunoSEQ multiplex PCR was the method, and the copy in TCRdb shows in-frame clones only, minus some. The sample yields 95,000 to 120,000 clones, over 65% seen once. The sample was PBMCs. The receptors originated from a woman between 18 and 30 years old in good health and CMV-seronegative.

The CDR3 bases are TGCGCCAGCAGCCTGCAAACAGGGGATAATTCACCCCTCCACTTT. This codes for CASSLQTGDNSPLHF. J is TRBJ1-6 and V is TRBV5-1, with 7 bases aligning to TRBD1. The CDR3 sequence is 15 residues long. Germline V lookup: CDR1 SGHRS, CDR2 YFSETQ. V lost 4 bases and J lost 5; bases outside the gene matches: 6.

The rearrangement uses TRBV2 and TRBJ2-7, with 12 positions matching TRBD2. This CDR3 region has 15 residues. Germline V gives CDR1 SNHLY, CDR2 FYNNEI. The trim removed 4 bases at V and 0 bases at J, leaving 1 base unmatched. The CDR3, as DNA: TGTGCCAGCAGTGCTAGCGGGGGGGTCTCCTACGAGCAGTACGTC. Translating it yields CASSASGGVSYEQYV.

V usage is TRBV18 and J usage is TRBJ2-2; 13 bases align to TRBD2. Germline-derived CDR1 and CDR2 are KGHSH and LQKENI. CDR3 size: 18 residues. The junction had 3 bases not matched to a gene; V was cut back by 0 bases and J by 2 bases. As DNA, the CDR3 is TGTGCCAGCTCACCACCGGGACTAGCGGGACATAACACCGGGGAGCTGTTTTTT. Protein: CASSPPGLAGHNTGELFF.

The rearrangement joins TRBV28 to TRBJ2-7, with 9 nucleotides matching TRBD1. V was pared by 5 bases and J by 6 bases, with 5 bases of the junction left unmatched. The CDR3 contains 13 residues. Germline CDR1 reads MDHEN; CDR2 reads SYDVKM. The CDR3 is CASSISTGGEQYF. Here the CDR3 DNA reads TGTGCCAGCAGTATCTCGACAGGGGGCGAGCAGTACTTC.

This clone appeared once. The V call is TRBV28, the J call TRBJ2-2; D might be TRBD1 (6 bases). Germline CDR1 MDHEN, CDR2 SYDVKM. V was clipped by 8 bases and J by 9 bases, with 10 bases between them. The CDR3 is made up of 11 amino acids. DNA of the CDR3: TGTGCCAGCGGAAGGGACAGGGAGCTGTTTTTT. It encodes CASGRDRELFF.

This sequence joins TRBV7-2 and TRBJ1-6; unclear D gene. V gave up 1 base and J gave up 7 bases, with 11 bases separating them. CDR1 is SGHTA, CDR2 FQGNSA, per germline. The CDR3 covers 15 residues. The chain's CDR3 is CASSLGGTENSPLHF. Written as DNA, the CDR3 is TGTGCCAGCAGCTTAGGAGGAACGGAAAATTCACCCCTCCACTTT.

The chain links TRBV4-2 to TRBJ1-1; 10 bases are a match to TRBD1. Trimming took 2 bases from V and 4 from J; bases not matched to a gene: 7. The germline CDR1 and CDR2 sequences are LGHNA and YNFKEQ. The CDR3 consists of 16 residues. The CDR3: CASSQKTGGEGTEAFF. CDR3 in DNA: TGTGCCAGCAGCCAAAAGACAGGGGGCGAAGGCACTGAAGCTTTCTTT.

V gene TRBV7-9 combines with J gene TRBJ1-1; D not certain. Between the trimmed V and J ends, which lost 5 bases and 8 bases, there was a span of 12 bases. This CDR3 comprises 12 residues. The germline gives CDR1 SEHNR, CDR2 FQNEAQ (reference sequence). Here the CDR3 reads CASSRLSAEAFF. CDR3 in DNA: TGTGCCAGCAGCAGACTATCGGCGGAAGCTTTCTTT.

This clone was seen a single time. The CDR3 nucleotides are TGCAGCGTTAAGACAGGCCTCCGGACTGAAGCTTTCTTT. Its translation is CSVKTGLRTEAFF. This chain links TRBV29-1 with TRBJ1-1, with a weak D call TRBD1 (6 bases). Trimming removed 5 bases from V and 5 bases from J, with 15 bases in between. This CDR3 is built from 13 residues. From germline, CDR1 is SQVTM and CDR2 ANQGSEA.

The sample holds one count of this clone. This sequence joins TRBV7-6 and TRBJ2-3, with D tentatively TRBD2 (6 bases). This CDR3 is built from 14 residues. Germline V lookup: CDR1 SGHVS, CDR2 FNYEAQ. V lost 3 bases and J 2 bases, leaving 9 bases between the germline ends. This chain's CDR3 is CASSLGGVTDTQYF. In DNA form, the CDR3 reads TGTGCCAGCAGCTTGGGCGGGGTCACAGATACGCAGTATTTT.

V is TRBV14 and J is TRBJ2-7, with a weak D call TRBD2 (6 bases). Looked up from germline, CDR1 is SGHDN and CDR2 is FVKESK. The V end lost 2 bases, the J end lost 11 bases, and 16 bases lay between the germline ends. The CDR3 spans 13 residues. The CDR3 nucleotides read TGTGCCAGCAGCCAACCACCGGGCGGGACGGAGTACTTC. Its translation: CASSQPPGGTEYF.

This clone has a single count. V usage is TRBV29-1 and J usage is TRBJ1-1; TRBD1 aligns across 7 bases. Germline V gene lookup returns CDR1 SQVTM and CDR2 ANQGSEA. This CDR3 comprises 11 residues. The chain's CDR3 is CSSYRGPEAFF. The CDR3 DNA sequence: TGCAGTTCCTACAGGGGCCCTGAAGCTTTCTTT.

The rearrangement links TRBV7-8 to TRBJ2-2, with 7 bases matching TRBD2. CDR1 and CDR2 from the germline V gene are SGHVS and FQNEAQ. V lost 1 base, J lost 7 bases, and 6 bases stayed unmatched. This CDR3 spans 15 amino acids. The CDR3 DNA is TGTGCCAGCAGCTTAGGAGGGAGGGCCTACGGGGAGCTGTTTTTT. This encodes CASSLGGRAYGELFF.

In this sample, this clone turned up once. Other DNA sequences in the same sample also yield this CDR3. The CDR3 bases are TGTGCCAGCTTTGACAGGGGTAATTCACCCCTCCACTTT. As protein: CASFDRGNSPLHF. The genes are TRBV6-1 and TRBJ1-6, with 8 bases lining up with TRBD1. V shed 8 bases, J shed 6 bases, and the junction held 3 bases outside the gene matches. The CDR3 spans 13 residues. Looked up from germline, CDR1 is MNHNS and CDR2 is SASEGT.

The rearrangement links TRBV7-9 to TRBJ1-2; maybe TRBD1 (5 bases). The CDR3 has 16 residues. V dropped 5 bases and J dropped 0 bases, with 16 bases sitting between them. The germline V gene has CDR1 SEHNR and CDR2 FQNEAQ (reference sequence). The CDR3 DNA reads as TGTGCCAGCAGCGCCCTTACAGGTCAGACTAACTATGGCTACACCTTC. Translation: CASSALTGQTNYGYTF.

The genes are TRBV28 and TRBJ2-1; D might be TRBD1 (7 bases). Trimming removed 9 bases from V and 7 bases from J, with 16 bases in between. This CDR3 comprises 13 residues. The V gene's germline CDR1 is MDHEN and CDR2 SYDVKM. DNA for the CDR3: TGTGCCAGTTCGATCAGGGGGGCAAATGAGCAGTTCTTC. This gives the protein CASSIRGANEQFF.

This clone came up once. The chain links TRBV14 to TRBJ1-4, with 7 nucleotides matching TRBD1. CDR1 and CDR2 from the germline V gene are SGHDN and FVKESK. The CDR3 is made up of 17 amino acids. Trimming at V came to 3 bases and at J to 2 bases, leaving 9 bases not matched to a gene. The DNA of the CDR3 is TGTGCCAGCAGCCAGATTTTCCCGACAGGGACTAATGAAAAACTGTTTTTT. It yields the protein CASSQIFPTGTNEKLFF.

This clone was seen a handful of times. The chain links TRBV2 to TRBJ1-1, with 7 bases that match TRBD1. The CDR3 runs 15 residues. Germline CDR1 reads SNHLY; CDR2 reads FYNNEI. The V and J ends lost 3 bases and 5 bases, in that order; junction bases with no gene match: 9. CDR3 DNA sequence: TGTGCCAGCAGTGAGACAGGGCAGAAGGGGACTGAAGCTTTCTTT. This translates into CASSETGQKGTEAFF.

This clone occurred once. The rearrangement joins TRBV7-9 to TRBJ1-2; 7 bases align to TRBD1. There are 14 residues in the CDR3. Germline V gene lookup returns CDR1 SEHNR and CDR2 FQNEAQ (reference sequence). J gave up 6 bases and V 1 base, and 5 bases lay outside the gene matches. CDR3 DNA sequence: TGTGCCAGCAGCTTAGATACAGGGGCAAATGGCTACACCTTC. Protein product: CASSLDTGANGYTF.

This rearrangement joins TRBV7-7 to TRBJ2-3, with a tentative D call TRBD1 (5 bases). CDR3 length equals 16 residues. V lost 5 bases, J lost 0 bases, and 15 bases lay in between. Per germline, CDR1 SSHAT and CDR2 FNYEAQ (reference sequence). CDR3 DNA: TGTGCCAGCAGCCCGGACAACTACCTTAGCACAGATACGCAGTATTTT. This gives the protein CASSPDNYLSTDTQYF.

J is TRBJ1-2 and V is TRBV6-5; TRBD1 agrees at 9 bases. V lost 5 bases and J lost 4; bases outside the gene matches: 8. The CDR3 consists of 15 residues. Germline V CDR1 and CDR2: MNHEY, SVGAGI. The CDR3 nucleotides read TGTGCCAGCAGTCCACAACCGACAGGGGGCTATGGCTACACCTTC. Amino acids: CASSPQPTGGYGYTF.

Written as DNA, the CDR3 is TGTGCCAGCAGCTTAGATTCCGGGACTGAAGCTTTCTTT. This codes for CASSLDSGTEAFF. The chain uses TRBV11-3 and TRBJ1-1, with D unclear. V gave up 0 bases and J gave up 5 bases, with 7 bases separating them. The CDR3 is 13 amino acids. Per the germline V gene, CDR1 is SGHNT and CDR2 is YENEEA.

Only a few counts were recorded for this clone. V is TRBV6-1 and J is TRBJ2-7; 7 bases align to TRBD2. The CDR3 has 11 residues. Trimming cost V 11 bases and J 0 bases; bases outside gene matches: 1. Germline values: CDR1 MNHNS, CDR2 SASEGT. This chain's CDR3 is CAGGSSYEQYF. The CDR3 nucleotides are TGTGCCGGCGGGAGCTCCTACGAGCAGTACTTC.

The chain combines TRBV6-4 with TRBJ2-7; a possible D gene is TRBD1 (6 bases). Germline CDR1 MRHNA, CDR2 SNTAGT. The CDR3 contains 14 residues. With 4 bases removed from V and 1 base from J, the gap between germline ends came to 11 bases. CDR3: CASSADSFSYEQYF. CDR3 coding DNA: TGTGCCAGCAGTGCGGACAGTTTTTCCTACGAGCAGTACTTC.

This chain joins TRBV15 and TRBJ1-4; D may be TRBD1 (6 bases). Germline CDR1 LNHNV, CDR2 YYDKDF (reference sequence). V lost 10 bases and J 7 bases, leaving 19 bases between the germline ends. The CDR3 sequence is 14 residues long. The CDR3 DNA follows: TGTGCCATAAGGAACAGGGATGGCTCTGAAAAACTGTTTTTT. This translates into CAIRNRDGSEKLFF. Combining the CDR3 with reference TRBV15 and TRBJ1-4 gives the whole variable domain DAMVIQNPRYQVTQFGKPVTLSCSQTLNHNVMYWYQQKSSQAPKLLFHYYDKDFNNEADTPDNFQSRRPNTSFCFLDIRSPGLGDTAMYLCAIRNRDGSEKLFFGSGTQLSVL.

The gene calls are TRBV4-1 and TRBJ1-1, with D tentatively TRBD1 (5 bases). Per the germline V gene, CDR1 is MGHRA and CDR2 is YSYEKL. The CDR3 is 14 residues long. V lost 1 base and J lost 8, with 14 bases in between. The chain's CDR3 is CASSQVGGEAEAFF. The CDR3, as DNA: TGCGCCAGCAGCCAAGTAGGAGGGGAGGCGGAAGCTTTCTTT.

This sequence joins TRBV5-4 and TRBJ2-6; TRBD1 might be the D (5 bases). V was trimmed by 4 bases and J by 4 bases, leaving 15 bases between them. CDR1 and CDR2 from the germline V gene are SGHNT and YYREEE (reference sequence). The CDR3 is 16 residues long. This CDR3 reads CASSRMAGNGANVLTF. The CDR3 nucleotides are TGTGCCAGCAGCCGGATGGCAGGGAACGGGGCCAACGTCCTGACTTTC.

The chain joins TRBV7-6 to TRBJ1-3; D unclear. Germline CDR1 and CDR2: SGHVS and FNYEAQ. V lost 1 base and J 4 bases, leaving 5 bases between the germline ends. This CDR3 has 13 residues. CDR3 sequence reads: CASSLDSGNTIYF. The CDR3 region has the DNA TGTGCCAGCAGCTTAGACTCAGGAAACACCATATATTTT.

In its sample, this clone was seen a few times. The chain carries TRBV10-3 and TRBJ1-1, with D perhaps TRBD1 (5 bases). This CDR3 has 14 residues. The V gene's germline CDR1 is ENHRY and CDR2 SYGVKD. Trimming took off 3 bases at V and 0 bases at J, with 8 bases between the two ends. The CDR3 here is CAISDQGLNTEAFF. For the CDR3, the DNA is TGTGCCATCAGTGATCAGGGCCTGAACACTGAAGCTTTCTTT.

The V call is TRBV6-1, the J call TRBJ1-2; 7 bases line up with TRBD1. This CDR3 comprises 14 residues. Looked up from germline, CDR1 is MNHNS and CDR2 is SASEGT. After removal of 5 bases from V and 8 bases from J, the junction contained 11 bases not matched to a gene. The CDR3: CASSTPGQVLGYTF. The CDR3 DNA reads TGTGCCAGCAGTACACCAGGACAGGTCCTGGGCTACACCTTC.

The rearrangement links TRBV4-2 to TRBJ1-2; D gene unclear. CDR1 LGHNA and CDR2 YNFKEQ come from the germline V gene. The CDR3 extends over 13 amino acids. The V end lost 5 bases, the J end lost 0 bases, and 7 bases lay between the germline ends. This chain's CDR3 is CASSSGANYGYTF. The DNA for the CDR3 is TGTGCCAGCAGCTCCGGGGCTAACTATGGCTACACCTTC.